This TCR beta chain was sequenced for a study of cytomegalovirus exposure and HLA in healthy donors. General observations from the study: Common viral pathogens (according to a later analysis) appeared linked to several of the most significant clusters.

Primers included in the PCR were 60 Vbeta and 13 Jbeta primers. Some clones are missing from TCRdb's copy, which holds only in-frame ones; the method was immunoSEQ multiplex PCR. This sample carries some 130,000 clones, about 68% of them seen once, and the ten largest clones take 1.5% to 2%. Donors sampled were nominally healthy, though unrecorded immune exposures were likely. Looked up from germline, CDR1 is SGHTA and CDR2 is FQGNSA. Between the trimmed V and J ends, which lost 4 bases and 0 bases, there was a span of 13 bases. The CDR3 has 16 amino acids. As regards this clone: Its antigen is still unknown.

The receptor comes from a human donor in good health. The sample taken for sequencing was PBMCs. The chain combines TRBV7-2 with TRBJ2-1, with D maybe TRBD2 (5 bases). CDR3 DNA sequence: TGTGCCAGCAGCTCCCTCTTAGCGATCTCCTACAATGAGCAGTTCTTC. Its protein product is CASSSLLAISYNEQFF.